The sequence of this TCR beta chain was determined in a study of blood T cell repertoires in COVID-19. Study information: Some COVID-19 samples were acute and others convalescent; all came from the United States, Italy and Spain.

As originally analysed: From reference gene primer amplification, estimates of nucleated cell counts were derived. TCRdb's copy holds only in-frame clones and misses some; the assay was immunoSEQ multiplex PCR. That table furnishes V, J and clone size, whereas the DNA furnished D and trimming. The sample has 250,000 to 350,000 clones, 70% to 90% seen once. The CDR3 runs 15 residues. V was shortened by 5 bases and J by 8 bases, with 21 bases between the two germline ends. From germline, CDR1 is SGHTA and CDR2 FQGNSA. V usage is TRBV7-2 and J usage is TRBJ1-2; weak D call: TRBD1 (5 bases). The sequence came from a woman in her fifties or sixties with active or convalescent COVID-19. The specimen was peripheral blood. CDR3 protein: CASSQSRDRVSGYTF. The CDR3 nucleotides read TGTGCCAGCAGCCAAAGCAGGGATCGGGTATCGGGCTACACCTTC.